A single T cell receptor (beta chain) is shown here with its context. Reverse transcription of extracted RNA yielded cDNA, which provided the sequencing template. Profiling relied on immunoSEQ multiplex PCR, and the TCRdb table lists in-frame clones only, not all of them. Among about 12,000 clones, more than 50% were seen once, and the ten largest hold roughly a fifth. The data originate from a study of CD8+ T cells in alopecia areata. Study-level information: Tofacitinib was taken orally by treated patients, and the dose was 5 to 10 mg twice daily.

Trimming took 1 base from V and 3 from J, leaving 10 bases between them. Germline values: CDR1 SNHLY, CDR2 FYNNEI. The CDR3 runs 14 residues. In alopecia areata patients, both lesional scalp punch biopsies and peripheral blood were collected. V gene TRBV2 combines with J gene TRBJ2-7, with D perhaps matching TRBD2 (6 bases). The TCR was taken from a human donor with alopecia areata. Sequencing used skin. CDR3 bases: TGTGCCAGCAGTGAAGGACGGAGGGGCTACGAGCAGTACTTC. It yields the protein CASSEGRRGYEQYF.